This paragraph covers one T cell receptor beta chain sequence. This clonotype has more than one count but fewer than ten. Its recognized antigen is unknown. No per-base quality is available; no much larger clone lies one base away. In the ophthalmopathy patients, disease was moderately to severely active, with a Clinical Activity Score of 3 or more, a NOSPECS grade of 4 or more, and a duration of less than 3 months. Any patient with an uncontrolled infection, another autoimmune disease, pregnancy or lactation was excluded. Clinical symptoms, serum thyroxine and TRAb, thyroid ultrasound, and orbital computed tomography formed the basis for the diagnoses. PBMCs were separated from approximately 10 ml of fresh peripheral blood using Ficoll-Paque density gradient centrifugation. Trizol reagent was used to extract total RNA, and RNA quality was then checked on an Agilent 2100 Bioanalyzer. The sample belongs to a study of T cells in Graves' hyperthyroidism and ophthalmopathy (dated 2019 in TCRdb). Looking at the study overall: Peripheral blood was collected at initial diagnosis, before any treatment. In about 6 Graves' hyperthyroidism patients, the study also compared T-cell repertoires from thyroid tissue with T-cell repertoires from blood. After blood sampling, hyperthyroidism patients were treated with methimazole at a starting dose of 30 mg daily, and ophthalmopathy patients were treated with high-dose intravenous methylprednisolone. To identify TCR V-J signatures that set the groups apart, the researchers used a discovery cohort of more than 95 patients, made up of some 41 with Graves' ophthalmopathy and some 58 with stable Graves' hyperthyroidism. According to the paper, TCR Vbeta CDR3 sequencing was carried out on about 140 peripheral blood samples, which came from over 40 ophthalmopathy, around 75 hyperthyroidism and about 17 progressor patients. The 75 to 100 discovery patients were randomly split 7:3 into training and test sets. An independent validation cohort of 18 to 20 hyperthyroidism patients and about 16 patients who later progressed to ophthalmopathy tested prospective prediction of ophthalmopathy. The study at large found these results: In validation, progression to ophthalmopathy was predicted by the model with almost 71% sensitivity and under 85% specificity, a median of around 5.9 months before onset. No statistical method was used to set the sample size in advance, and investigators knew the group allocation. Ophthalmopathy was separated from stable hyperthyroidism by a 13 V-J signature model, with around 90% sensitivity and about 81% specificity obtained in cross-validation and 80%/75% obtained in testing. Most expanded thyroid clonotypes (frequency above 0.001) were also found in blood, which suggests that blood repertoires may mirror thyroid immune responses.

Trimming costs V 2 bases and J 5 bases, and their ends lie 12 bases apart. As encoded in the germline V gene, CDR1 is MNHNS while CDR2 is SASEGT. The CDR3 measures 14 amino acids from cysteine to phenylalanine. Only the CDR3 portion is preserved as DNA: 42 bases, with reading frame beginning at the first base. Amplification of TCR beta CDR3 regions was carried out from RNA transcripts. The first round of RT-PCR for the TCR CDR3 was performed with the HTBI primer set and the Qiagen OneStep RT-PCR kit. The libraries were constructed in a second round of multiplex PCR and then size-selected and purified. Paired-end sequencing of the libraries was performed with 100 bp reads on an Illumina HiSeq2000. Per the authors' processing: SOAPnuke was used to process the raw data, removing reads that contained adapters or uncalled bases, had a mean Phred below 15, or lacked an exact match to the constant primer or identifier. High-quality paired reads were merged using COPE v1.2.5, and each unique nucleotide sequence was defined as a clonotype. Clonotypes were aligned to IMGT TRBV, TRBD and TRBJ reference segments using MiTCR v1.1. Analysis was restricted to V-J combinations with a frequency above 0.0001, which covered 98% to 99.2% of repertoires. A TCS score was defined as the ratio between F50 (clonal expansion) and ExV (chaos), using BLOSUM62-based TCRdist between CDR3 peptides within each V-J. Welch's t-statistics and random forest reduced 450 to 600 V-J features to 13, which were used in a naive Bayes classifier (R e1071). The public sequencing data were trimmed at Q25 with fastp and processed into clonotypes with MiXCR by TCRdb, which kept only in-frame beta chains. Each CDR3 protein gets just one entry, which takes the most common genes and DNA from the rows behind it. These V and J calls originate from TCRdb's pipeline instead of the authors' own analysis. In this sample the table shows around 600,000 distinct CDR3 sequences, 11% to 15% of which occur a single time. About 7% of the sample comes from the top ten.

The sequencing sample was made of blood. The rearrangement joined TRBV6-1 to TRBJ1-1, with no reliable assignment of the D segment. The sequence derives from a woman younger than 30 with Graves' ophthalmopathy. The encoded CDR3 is CASSETGLWTEAFF. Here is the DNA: TGTGCCAGCAGTGAAACGGGCCTGTGGACTGAAGCTTTCTTT.